The next 7 T cell receptor beta chains were all read from a single sample in a study of circulating CD8 cells and anti-PD-1 response in melanoma. From live CD3+CD8+TCRalphabeta+ cells, four PD-1 and/or TIGIT subsets were sorted. The QIAseq Immune Repertoire TCR panel built the libraries from roughly 15 ng of total RNA. TCRdb passed the reads through MiXCR, listing each CDR3 protein once. The data show approximately 350 distinct CDR3 sequences, 9% to 15% seen once. The sequencing used CD8+ T cells from PBMCs, collected at baseline or after one month of anti-PD-1 therapy (not recorded which). Receptors were obtained from a human donor with melanoma.

By sample share, this clonotype is medium-sized. The chain couples TRBV30 to TRBJ2-1; 9 bases align to TRBD2. Germline V CDR1 and CDR2: GTSNPN, SVGIG (reference sequence). The J segment lost 7 bases and the V segment lost 6 bases, leaving 7 bases of the junction unmatched. This CDR3 has 13 amino acids. CDR3 in amino acids: CACPSGVLNEQFF. For the CDR3, the DNA is TGTGCCTGCCCTAGCGGGGTGCTGAATGAGCAGTTCTTC.

This clonotype ranks as large. The rearrangement links TRBV6-2 or TRBV6-3 to TRBJ1-1; no clear D gene. The CDR3 consists of 12 residues. Per the germline V gene, CDR1 is MNHEY and CDR2 is SVGEGT. Trimming left V 0 bases short and J 8 bases short, with 7 bases between. The CDR3, as DNA: TGTGCCAGCAGTTACTCGATCGGAGAAGCTTTCTTT. Translating gives CASSYSIGEAFF.

This clonotype is medium-sized (0.01 to 0.1%) in the sample. The chain has TRBV19 and TRBJ2-1; TRBD2 matches 7 bases. The V segment lost 6 bases and the J segment 4 bases; nucleotides outside the gene matches: 15. Germline V lookup: CDR1 LNHDA, CDR2 SQIVND (reference sequence). This CDR3 contains 17 residues. The CDR3 loop is CASRSIWTGGGYNEQFF. As DNA, the CDR3 is TGTGCCAGTAGGTCCATCTGGACTGGCGGGGGTTACAATGAGCAGTTCTTC.

This clonotype rates as medium-sized. The chain is built from TRBV19 and TRBJ2-3; D call uncertain. The CDR3 spans 14 residues. V lost 5 bases, J lost 5 bases, and 14 bases lay in between. Germline V gene lookup returns CDR1 LNHDA and CDR2 SQIVND (reference sequence). The CDR3 reads CASSFVASRDTQYF. Written as DNA, the CDR3 is TGTGCCAGTAGTTTTGTGGCCTCCCGAGATACGCAGTATTTT.

Comments on this clonotype: One end of the junction fails to match germline, which may point to a read error. V and J are TRBV19 and TRBJ1-1; no clear D gene. Germline CDR1 reads LNHDA; CDR2 reads SQIVND (reference sequence). The CDR3 extends over 12 amino acids. The CDR3 here is CASSIGRTEAYF. For the CDR3, the DNA is TGTGCCAGTAGTATAGGGAGAACTGAAGCTTACTTT. The variable domain in full, completed from reference TRBV19 and TRBJ1-1, reads DGGITQSPKYLFRKEGQNVTLSCEQNLNHDAMYWYRQDPGQGLRLIYYSQIVNDFQKGDIAEGYSVSREKKESFPLTVTSAQKNPTAFYLCASSIGRTEAYFGQGTRLTVV.

This clonotype is large (0.1 to 1%) in the sample. This chain links TRBV27 with TRBJ2-5; the match to TRBD2 covers 15 bases. Looked up from germline, CDR1 is MNHEY and CDR2 is SMNVEV (reference sequence). The CDR3 extends over 16 amino acids. Germline trimming cut 5 bases from V and 2 bases from J; bases unmatched to any gene: 3. The CDR3 DNA is TGTGCCAGCAGTCCGGGGACTAGCGGGGGGCAAGAGACCCAGTACTTC. It is translated as CASSPGTSGGQETQYF.

By proportion, this clonotype is large. The chain carries TRBV2 and TRBJ1-1; D may be TRBD1 (5 bases). Trimming pared 8 bases from V and 11 bases from J, leaving 12 bases between. The germline V gene encodes CDR1 SNHLY and CDR2 FYNNEI. This CDR3 contains 10 residues. The CDR3 bases are TGTGCCAGCTTTTTGACAGACGCTTTCTTT. The encoded protein is CASFLTDAFF.